The 25 T cell receptor beta chains given below trace back to one sample, sequenced in a study of shared clonotypes between healthy human individuals. Method: immunoSEQ multiplex PCR; TCRdb's copy keeps in-frame clones and lacks some. The table lists over 2 million clones, approximately 90% of them singletons. Material: naive CD4+ T cells from PBMCs. Subset: CD45RA+ positively selected. Receptors were obtained from a man younger than 35 in good health. Some clones in this sample may be carry-over from other donors' samples.

The V call is TRBV6-1, the J call TRBJ2-1; no clear D. The CDR3 covers 11 residues. Trimming shortened V by 5 bases and J by 5 bases, and 4 bases separated the two germline ends. Germline V lookup: CDR1 MNHNS, CDR2 SASEGT. This CDR3 reads CASSYHNEQFF. DNA of the CDR3: TGTGCCAGCAGTTACCACAATGAGCAGTTCTTC.

The chain is built from TRBV14 and TRBJ2-1; no firm D call. V was cut by 0 bases and J by 4 bases, with 7 bases left in between. The CDR3 length is 14 residues. CDR1 is SGHDN, CDR2 FVKESK, per germline. Written as DNA, the CDR3 is TGTGCCAGCAGCCAAGATGGGTGGTACAATGAGCAGTTCTTC. Its protein product is CASSQDGWYNEQFF. Combining the CDR3 with reference TRBV14 and TRBJ2-1 gives the whole variable domain EAGVTQFPSHSVIEKGQTVTLRCDPISGHDNLYWYRRVMGKEIKFLLHFVKESKQDESGMPNNRFLAERTGGTYSTLKVQPAELEDSGVYFCASSQDGWYNEQFFGPGTRLTVL.

Written as DNA, the CDR3 is TGTGCCAGCAGTTCCCAGGTTTCGGGAAACACCATATATTTT. This translates into CASSSQVSGNTIYF. V gene TRBV6-5 combines with J gene TRBJ1-3; D gene uncertain. This CDR3 spans 14 amino acids. V was pared by 4 bases and J by 4 bases, with 11 bases between. The V gene's germline CDR1 is MNHEY and CDR2 SVGAGI.

The genes are TRBV9 and TRBJ1-2; D is undetermined. CDR1 is SGDLS, CDR2 YYNGEE, per germline. With 4 bases removed from V and 7 bases from J, the gap between germline ends came to 20 bases. The CDR3 runs 15 residues. In DNA, the CDR3 is TGTGCCAGCAGCCCCCGACTGGGGTTTCCAGGTGGCTACACCTTC. Protein sequence: CASSPRLGFPGGYTF.

J is TRBJ2-2 and V is TRBV6-5; D not certain. V lost 5 bases and J lost 5, with 6 bases in between. Germline CDR1 reads MNHEY; CDR2 reads SVGAGI. This CDR3 comprises 12 residues. The CDR3 DNA sequence: TGTGCCAGCAGTAGGCCAACCGGGGAGCTGTTTTTT. Translation gives CASSRPTGELFF.

The chain uses TRBV6-1 and TRBJ2-7; D remains ambiguous. This CDR3 region has 12 residues. Trimming left V 4 bases short and J 2 bases short, with 6 bases between. Germline V gene lookup returns CDR1 MNHNS and CDR2 SASEGT. The CDR3 protein is CASSAWPYEQYF. CDR3 bases: TGTGCCAGCAGTGCTTGGCCCTACGAGCAGTACTTC.

The J gene is TRBJ2-6, the V gene TRBV5-1; D gene uncertain. In germline, CDR1 is SGHRS, CDR2 YFSETQ. The CDR3 runs to 15 residues. The V gene lost 1 base and the J gene lost 1 base, with 6 bases spanning the gap. The CDR3 region is CASSLTESGANVLTF. The CDR3 nucleotides are TGCGCCAGCAGCTTGACCGAGTCTGGGGCCAACGTCCTGACTTTC.

Only one count was recorded for this clone. This rearrangement joins TRBV9 to TRBJ2-5; no firm D call. Germline CDR1 is SGDLS and CDR2 is YYNGEE. The CDR3 is 14 residues long. V was shortened by 0 bases and J by 1 base, with 7 bases between the two germline ends. In DNA form, the CDR3 reads TGTGCCAGCAGCGTAGCTTCCAGCCAAGAGACCCAGTACTTC. It translates to CASSVASSQETQYF.

In nucleotides, the CDR3 is TGTGCCAGCAGCCCCCCGGCTAGGGAGCAGTACTTC. The encoded protein is CASSPPAREQYF. The chain recombines TRBV11-2 with TRBJ2-5, with D tentatively TRBD2 (5 bases). This CDR3 region has 12 residues. Trimming removed 5 bases from V and 11 bases from J, with 15 bases in between. Germline CDR1 and CDR2: SGHAT and FQNNGV.

J is TRBJ1-1 and V is TRBV9, with D maybe TRBD1 (6 bases). Germline values: CDR1 SGDLS, CDR2 YYNGEE. Trimming cost V 4 bases and J 6 bases, with 13 bases left between them. This CDR3 is 13 amino acids long. This CDR3 reads CASSQISGAEAFF. Written as DNA, the CDR3 is TGTGCCAGCAGCCAAATTTCAGGGGCTGAAGCTTTCTTT.

Details on this clone: Other DNA sequences within the sample encode an identical CDR3. V usage is TRBV6-1 and J usage is TRBJ1-5; no definite D call. Germline loops: CDR1 MNHNS, CDR2 SASEGT. Trimming shortened V by 2 bases and J by 2 bases, and 4 bases separated the two germline ends. CDR3 length: 13 amino acids. This CDR3 is CASSESRNQPQHF. The CDR3 DNA sequence: TGTGCCAGCAGTGAAAGTCGCAATCAGCCCCAGCATTTT.

This clone was seen only once. V usage is TRBV7-9 and J usage is TRBJ2-1; 7 nucleotides match TRBD1. CDR3 length: 14 residues. V shed 3 bases and J 5 bases; nucleotides not matched to a gene: 4. Per germline, CDR1 SEHNR and CDR2 FQNEAQ (reference sequence). CDR3 residues: CASSLTGNHNEQFF. Written as DNA, the CDR3 is TGTGCCAGCAGCTTGACAGGGAATCACAATGAGCAGTTCTTC.

The J gene is TRBJ2-1, the V gene TRBV29-1, with TRBD2 identical over 10 bases. Germline CDR1 and CDR2: SQVTM and ANQGSEA. The V gene end was trimmed by 7 bases and the J gene end by 9 bases; junction bases not matched to a gene: 12. The CDR3 extends over 14 amino acids. CDR3 region: CSARGLAGAGEQFF. The CDR3 DNA sequence: TGCAGCGCGAGGGGGCTAGCGGGAGCGGGTGAGCAGTTCTTC.

The rearrangement links TRBV19 to TRBJ1-5; TRBD1 aligns across 8 bases. Trimming cost V 5 bases and J 6 bases; bases outside gene matches: 6. The CDR3 is 14 amino acids. CDR1 and CDR2 (germline): LNHDA, SQIVND (reference sequence). CDR3: CASSVNRGSQPQHF. Here the CDR3 DNA reads TGTGCCAGTAGTGTTAACAGGGGGAGTCAGCCCCAGCATTTT.

The V call is TRBV10-3, the J call TRBJ2-2; D is unclear. Germline CDR1 is ENHRY and CDR2 is SYGVKD. The V gene lost 5 bases and the J gene lost 1 base, with 5 bases spanning the gap. The CDR3 contains 13 residues. CDR3 residues: CAISQVNTGELFF. CDR3 nucleotides: TGTGCCATCAGTCAAGTGAACACCGGGGAGCTGTTTTTT.

The rearrangement links TRBV11-2 to TRBJ2-7; 9 nucleotides match TRBD1. Germline lookup yields CDR1 SGHAT and CDR2 FQNNGV. With V trimmed by 5 bases and J by 3 bases, 5 bases remained unmatched. This CDR3 has 14 residues. This chain's CDR3 is CASSRTGQGYEQYF. The DNA for the CDR3 is TGTGCCAGCAGCAGGACGGGACAGGGCTACGAGCAGTACTTC.

The V gene is TRBV5-1, the J gene TRBJ1-3, with unresolved D. Germline V CDR1 and CDR2: SGHRS, YFSETQ. The germline V and J ends were trimmed by 0 bases and 3 bases, with 7 bases remaining between them. The CDR3 has 14 amino acids. The DNA for the CDR3 is TGCGCCAGCAGCTTGGAGGCAGGTGGAAACACCATATATTTT. This translates into CASSLEAGGNTIYF.

Comments on this clone: The sample contains more than one DNA sequence encoding this CDR3. DNA of the CDR3: TGCAGCGTTGGGGGACTCCAAGAGACCCAGTACTTC. It specifies CSVGGLQETQYF. The chain links TRBV29-1 to TRBJ2-5, with a possible D match to TRBD2 (6 bases). Germline V gene data show CDR1 as SQVTM and CDR2 as ANQGSEA. V dropped 4 bases and J dropped 1 base, with 7 bases sitting between them. The CDR3 extends over 12 amino acids.

In the case of this clone: Distinct nucleotide sequences in the sample also encode this CDR3. V usage is TRBV5-1 and J usage is TRBJ2-5, with unresolved D. Looked up from germline, CDR1 is SGHRS and CDR2 is YFSETQ. V lost 8 bases and J 2 bases, leaving 13 bases between the germline ends. The CDR3 contains 13 residues. The CDR3 spells CASRLEGQETQYF. DNA of the CDR3: TGCGCCAGTCGCTTAGAAGGTCAAGAGACCCAGTACTTC.

This clone has just one count. Other nucleotide sequences in the sample specify the same CDR3. The V gene is TRBV18, the J gene TRBJ2-4; D perhaps matches TRBD1 (5 bases). The length of the CDR3 is 14 residues. Trimming pared 3 bases from V and 0 bases from J, leaving 6 bases between. The germline gives CDR1 KGHSH, CDR2 LQKENI. CDR3 amino acids: CASSPDIAKNIQYF. CDR3 sequence (DNA): TGTGCCAGCTCACCGGACATAGCCAAAAACATTCAGTACTTC. The entire variable domain, with the rest obtained from reference TRBV18 and TRBJ2-4, is as follows: NAGVMQNPRHLVRRRGQEARLRCSPMKGHSHVYWYRQLPEEGLKFMVYLQKENIIDESGMPKERFSAEFPKEGPSILRIQQVVRGDSAAYFCASSPDIAKNIQYFGAGTRLSVL.

This chain joins TRBV28 and TRBJ1-5; 8 bases align to TRBD1. From germline, CDR1 is MDHEN and CDR2 SYDVKM. The junction had 7 bases not matched to a gene; V was cut back by 6 bases and J by 3 bases. CDR3 length equals 15 residues. The CDR3: CASRSQGGFNQPQHF. In DNA, the CDR3 is TGTGCCAGCAGGTCACAGGGGGGTTTCAATCAGCCCCAGCATTTT.

The sample holds a few counts of this clone. The chain carries TRBV28 and TRBJ1-1; 8 positions match TRBD1. The length of the CDR3 is 13 residues. Trimming cost V 9 bases and J 1 base; bases outside gene matches: 4. Germline V gene lookup returns CDR1 MDHEN and CDR2 SYDVKM. The CDR3 sequence: CASNGQGNTEAFF. CDR3 nucleotides: TGTGCCAGTAATGGACAGGGGAACACTGAAGCTTTCTTT. Based on the CDR3 plus reference TRBV28 and TRBJ1-1, the full variable domain is DVKVTQSSRYLVKRTGEKVFLECVQDMDHENMFWYRQDPGLGLRLIYFSYDVKMKEKGDIPEGYSVSREKKERFSLILESASTNQTSMYLCASNGQGNTEAFFGQGTRLTVV.

As regards this clone: Different DNA sequences within this sample yield the same CDR3. This chain connects TRBV5-1 to TRBJ2-1, with unresolved D. This CDR3 is 14 amino acids long. The germline V gene encodes CDR1 SGHRS and CDR2 YFSETQ. With 0 bases removed from V and 5 bases from J, the gap between germline ends came to 9 bases. CDR3 sequence: CASSLGSEDNEQFF. In nucleotides, the CDR3 is TGCGCCAGCAGCTTGGGCTCCGAGGACAATGAGCAGTTCTTC.

The chain links TRBV28 to TRBJ2-6; D gene uncertain. Germline-derived CDR1 and CDR2 are MDHEN and SYDVKM. V lost 7 bases and J lost 0, with 7 bases in between. The CDR3 spans 14 residues. The CDR3 DNA follows: TGTGCCAGCACTGAATCCTCTGGGGCCAACGTCCTGACTTTC. It is translated as CASTESSGANVLTF. Together with reference TRBV28 and TRBJ2-6, the CDR3 gives the full variable domain: DVKVTQSSRYLVKRTGEKVFLECVQDMDHENMFWYRQDPGLGLRLIYFSYDVKMKEKGDIPEGYSVSREKKERFSLILESASTNQTSMYLCASTESSGANVLTFGAGSRLTVL.

The chain recombines TRBV4-3 with TRBJ1-4; no clear D gene. Between the trimmed V and J ends, which lost 0 bases and 11 bases, there was a span of 16 bases. Per germline, CDR1 LGHNA and CDR2 YSLEER. The CDR3 sequence is 15 residues long. CDR3 region: CASSQDQDGVGKLFF. Here the CDR3 DNA reads TGCGCCAGCAGCCAAGACCAGGACGGCGTAGGGAAACTGTTTTTT.